This T cell receptor (beta chain) was retrieved from a study of graft-versus-host responses after intestinal transplantation. Trimming at V came to 5 bases and at J to 4 bases, leaving 5 bases not matched to a gene. The CDR3 loop spans 14 amino acids. Germline values: CDR1 SNHLY, CDR2 FYNNEI. Repertoires were generated with immunoSEQ multiplex PCR, while TCRdb's copy carries only in-frame clones and drops some. The table records roughly 45,000 clones, about 95% of them present only once. The starting material was PBMCs, obtained 330 to 350 days after intestinal transplant. This clonotype was sampled from a human patient who received an intestinal transplant, so some T cells may come from the graft donor. The chain couples TRBV2 to TRBJ2-1, with TRBD1 identical over 7 bases. The CDR3: CASSKGGQYNEQFF. DNA for the CDR3: TGTGCCAGCAGTAAAGGGGGCCAGTACAATGAGCAGTTCTTC. Looking up the rest from reference TRBV2 and TRBJ2-1 gives the full variable domain: EPEVTQTPSHQVTQMGQEVILRCVPISNHLYFYWYRQILGQKVEFLVSFYNNEISEKSEIFDDQFSVERPDGSNFTLKIRSTKLEDSAMYFCASSKGGQYNEQFFGPGTRLTVL.